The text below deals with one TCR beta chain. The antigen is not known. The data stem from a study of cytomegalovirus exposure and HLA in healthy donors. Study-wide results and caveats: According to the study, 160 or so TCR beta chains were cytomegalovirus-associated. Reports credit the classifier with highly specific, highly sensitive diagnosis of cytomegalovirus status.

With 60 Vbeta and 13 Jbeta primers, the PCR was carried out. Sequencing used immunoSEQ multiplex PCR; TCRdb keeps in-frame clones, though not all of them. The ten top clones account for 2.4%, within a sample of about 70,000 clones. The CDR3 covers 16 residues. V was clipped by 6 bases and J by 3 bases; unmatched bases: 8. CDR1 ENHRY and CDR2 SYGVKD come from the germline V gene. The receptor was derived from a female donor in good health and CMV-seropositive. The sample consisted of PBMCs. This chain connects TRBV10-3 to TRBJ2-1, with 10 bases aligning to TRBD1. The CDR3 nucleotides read TGTGCCATCAGGGATCGACAGGGGGCGAGCTACAATGAGCAGTTCTTC. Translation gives CAIRDRQGASYNEQFF.